Listed here are 7 T cell receptor beta chains from one sample, sequenced in a study of patients and donors after allogeneic stem cell transplantation. TCRdb passed the RT-PCR reads through MiXCR, listing each CDR3 protein once. Of about 160,000 distinct CDR3 sequences listed, approximately 24% were seen once; the top ten hold roughly a quarter. Sequenced material: blood, either unsorted or a sorted T cell fraction (not recorded which). Every receptor here comes from a human donor who was either an allogeneic HSCT recipient or a stem cell or donor lymphocyte infusion donor (not recorded which). It is not recorded whose cells these are; they may come from a transplant donor.

In regard to this clonotype: A read error may be the cause here, since a much bigger clone is one base away. The chain employs TRBV20-1 and TRBJ1-1; D might be TRBD1 (6 bases). V lost 3 bases, J lost 6 bases, and 20 bases lay in between. Germline V gene lookup returns CDR1 DFQATT and CDR2 SNEGSKA (reference sequence). The CDR3 extends over 15 amino acids. As DNA, the CDR3 is TGCAGTGCTAGTTCGGGAGGGGGTAAATGGGCTGAAGCTTTCTTT. It specifies CSASSGGGKWAEAFF.

The genes are TRBV7-2 and TRBJ2-3; the D gene is possibly TRBD2 (6 bases). There are 14 residues in the CDR3. With 5 bases removed from V and 4 bases from J, the gap between germline ends came to 13 bases. The germline gives CDR1 SGHTA, CDR2 FQGNSA. CDR3 sequence reads: CASSPRLVSDTQYF. In DNA form, the CDR3 reads TGTGCCAGCAGCCCCAGACTAGTTTCAGATACGCAGTATTTT.

This clonotype has only a few counts. The gene calls are TRBV10-3 and TRBJ2-3, with 9 bases fitting TRBD2. Losses at the gene ends were 3 bases for V and 0 bases for J; bases not matched to a gene: 7. Germline CDR1 reads ENHRY; CDR2 reads SYGVKD. The CDR3 is 17 amino acids. DNA of the CDR3: TGTGCCATCAGTGATCTGACTAGCGGCGCTAGCACAGATACGCAGTATTTT. Protein sequence: CAISDLTSGASTDTQYF.

The CDR3, as DNA: TGTGCCAGCAGTGAAGGGACCCCCGGGCGGGGGAAGAACACCGGGGAGCTGTTTTTT. This codes for CASSEGTPGRGKNTGELFF. The chain has TRBV25-1 and TRBJ2-2; 7 nucleotides match TRBD2. Trimming cost V 2 bases and J 1 base; bases outside gene matches: 13. Germline loops: CDR1 MGHDK, CDR2 SYGVNS. The CDR3 extends over 19 amino acids.

The CDR3 nucleotides read TGTGCCACCAGCAGGCTGGTAGGGACAGGAGCCTACAATGAGCAGTTCTTC. This translates into CATSRLVGTGAYNEQFF. This rearrangement joins TRBV15 to TRBJ2-1; 8 nucleotides align to TRBD1. Germline values: CDR1 LNHNV, CDR2 YYDKDF (reference sequence). With V trimmed by 3 bases and J by 2 bases, 9 bases remained unmatched. CDR3 length: 17 residues.

This clonotype was observed a handful of times. The chain is built from TRBV30 and TRBJ1-1; D gene ambiguous. Trimming pared 0 bases from V and 2 bases from J, leaving 7 bases between. The CDR3 has 13 residues. Per germline, CDR1 GTSNPN and CDR2 SVGIG (reference sequence). The CDR3 DNA reads TGTGCCTGGAGTGTGAGGGTTAACACTGAAGCTTTCTTT. It encodes CAWSVRVNTEAFF.

This chain connects TRBV10-3 to TRBJ1-2; D gene ambiguous. The V and J ends lost 7 bases and 7 bases respectively, with 16 bases between them. Germline V gene data show CDR1 as ENHRY and CDR2 as SYGVKD. The CDR3 contains 13 residues. CDR3 sequence: CAINNKAPAGYTF. Here the CDR3 DNA reads TGTGCCATCAATAACAAGGCTCCCGCTGGCTACACCTTC.